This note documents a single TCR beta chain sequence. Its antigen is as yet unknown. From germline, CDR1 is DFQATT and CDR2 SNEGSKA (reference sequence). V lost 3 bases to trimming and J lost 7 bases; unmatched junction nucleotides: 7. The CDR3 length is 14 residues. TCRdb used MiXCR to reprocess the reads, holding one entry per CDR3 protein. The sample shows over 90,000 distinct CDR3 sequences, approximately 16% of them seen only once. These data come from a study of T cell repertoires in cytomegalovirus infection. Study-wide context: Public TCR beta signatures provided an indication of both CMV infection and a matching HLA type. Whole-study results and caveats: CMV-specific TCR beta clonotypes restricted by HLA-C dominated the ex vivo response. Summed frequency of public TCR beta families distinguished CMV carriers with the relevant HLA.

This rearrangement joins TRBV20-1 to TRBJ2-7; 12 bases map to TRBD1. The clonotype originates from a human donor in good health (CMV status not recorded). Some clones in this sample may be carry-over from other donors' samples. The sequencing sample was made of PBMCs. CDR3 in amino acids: CSASPGTGGSEQYF. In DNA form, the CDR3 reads TGCAGTGCTAGCCCCGGGACAGGGGGCAGTGAGCAGTACTTC.